Each of the 9 T cell receptor beta chains below was sequenced from the same sample in a study of T-cell memory formation after mild COVID-19. MiXCR, applied by TCRdb to the 5' RACE reads, yields one record per CDR3 protein. The table has fewer than 700,000 distinct CDR3 sequences, more than 15% seen once. Sequenced input: PBMCs or a T cell subset sorted from them (not recorded which). The source is an adult woman who had mild COVID-19 (a few samples of this study predate the infection). Cell type and time point are not known.

This clonotype turned up a few times. V gene TRBV20-1 combines with J gene TRBJ2-1, with D uncertain. The length of the CDR3 is 10 residues. Trimming cost V 4 bases and J 5 bases, with 3 bases left between them. CDR1 DFQATT and CDR2 SNEGSKA come from the germline V gene (reference sequence). The CDR3 protein is CSAMDNEQFF. The CDR3 nucleotides are TGCAGTGCTATGGACAATGAGCAGTTCTTC.

This clonotype has a handful of counts. The chain uses TRBV5-1 and TRBJ2-7; D possibly uses TRBD1 or TRBD2 (7 bases each). The CDR3 runs 17 residues. V was cut by 2 bases and J by 1 base, with 19 bases left in between. In germline, CDR1 is SGHRS, CDR2 YFSETQ. The CDR3 reads CASSLGGGGERSYEQYF. The CDR3 nucleotides read TGCGCCAGCAGCTTAGGGGGAGGGGGCGAGAGATCCTACGAGCAGTACTTC.

This clonotype was counted a few times. V gene TRBV25-1 combines with J gene TRBJ1-6, with 7 bases matching TRBD1. The CDR3 is 16 amino acids. V lost 4 bases and J lost 7; bases outside the gene matches: 10. Germline lookup yields CDR1 MGHDK and CDR2 SYGVNS. CDR3 loop: CASSASYRGGNSPLHF. The CDR3 DNA is TGTGCCAGCAGTGCATCCTACAGGGGCGGAAATTCACCCCTCCACTTT. Full variable domain (rest looked up from reference TRBV25-1 and TRBJ1-6): EADIYQTPRYLVIGTGKKITLECSQTMGHDKMYWYQQDPGMELHLIHYSYGVNSTEKGDLSSESTVSRIRTEHFPLTLESARPSHTSQYLCASSASYRGGNSPLHFGNGTRLTVT.

The chain uses TRBV25-1 and TRBJ1-2; unclear D gene. The germline gives CDR1 MGHDK, CDR2 SYGVNS. With 6 bases removed from V and 8 bases from J, the gap between germline ends came to 16 bases. The CDR3 length is 13 residues. CDR3 sequence (DNA): TGTGCCAGCAGAGACCCCTTCCGGGAGGGCTACACCTTC. Protein sequence: CASRDPFREGYTF.

This clonotype was picked up a small number of times. J is TRBJ2-1 and V is TRBV24-1, with D hard to call. From germline, CDR1 is KGHDR and CDR2 SFDVKD. The CDR3 extends over 13 amino acids. The V and J ends lost 6 bases and 6 bases respectively, with 11 bases between them. The chain's CDR3 is CATSIPASNEQFF. The CDR3 nucleotides read TGTGCCACCAGTATCCCAGCGAGCAATGAGCAGTTCTTC.

There are a few counts of this clonotype. The rearrangement links TRBV6-1 to TRBJ2-4, with D perhaps TRBD1 (5 bases). This CDR3 region has 15 residues. Germline-derived CDR1 and CDR2 are MNHNS and SASEGT. Trimming took off 3 bases at V and 4 bases at J, with 13 bases between the two ends. In nucleotides, the CDR3 is TGTGCCAGCAGTGATGGGGCAGTTCAGAAAAACATTCAGTACTTC. Protein sequence: CASSDGAVQKNIQYF.

This chain joins TRBV12-3 or TRBV12-4 and TRBJ1-2; tentatively, D is TRBD1 (5 bases). This CDR3 region has 14 residues. V was clipped by 6 bases and J by 5 bases, with 16 bases between them. CDR3 residues: CASRIGAVEYGYTF. The CDR3 region has the DNA TGTGCCAGCAGGATAGGGGCGGTGGAATATGGCTACACCTTC.

The chain links TRBV2 to TRBJ2-5; TRBD1 is a possible D gene (5 bases). This CDR3 has 14 residues. Trimming removed 1 base at V and 0 bases at J, with 6 bases between. The germline gives CDR1 SNHLY, CDR2 FYNNEI. The CDR3 here is CASSEDRYQETQYF. DNA for the CDR3: TGTGCCAGCAGTGAAGACAGGTACCAAGAGACCCAGTACTTC.

This clonotype showed up just a few times. The chain employs TRBV2 and TRBJ2-7; 8 nucleotides line up with TRBD2. V shed 5 bases, J shed 5 bases, and the junction held 11 bases outside the gene matches. CDR3 length: 15 residues. From germline, CDR1 is SNHLY and CDR2 FYNNEI. The CDR3 bases are TGTGCCAGCAGTACCTTAGCGGGGAGGATGAACGAGCAGTACTTC. Amino acid sequence: CASSTLAGRMNEQYF. Variable domain in full (rest from reference TRBV2 and TRBJ2-7): EPEVTQTPSHQVTQMGQEVILRCVPISNHLYFYWYRQILGQKVEFLVSFYNNEISEKSEIFDDQFSVERPDGSNFTLKIRSTKLEDSAMYFCASSTLAGRMNEQYFGPGTRLTVT.